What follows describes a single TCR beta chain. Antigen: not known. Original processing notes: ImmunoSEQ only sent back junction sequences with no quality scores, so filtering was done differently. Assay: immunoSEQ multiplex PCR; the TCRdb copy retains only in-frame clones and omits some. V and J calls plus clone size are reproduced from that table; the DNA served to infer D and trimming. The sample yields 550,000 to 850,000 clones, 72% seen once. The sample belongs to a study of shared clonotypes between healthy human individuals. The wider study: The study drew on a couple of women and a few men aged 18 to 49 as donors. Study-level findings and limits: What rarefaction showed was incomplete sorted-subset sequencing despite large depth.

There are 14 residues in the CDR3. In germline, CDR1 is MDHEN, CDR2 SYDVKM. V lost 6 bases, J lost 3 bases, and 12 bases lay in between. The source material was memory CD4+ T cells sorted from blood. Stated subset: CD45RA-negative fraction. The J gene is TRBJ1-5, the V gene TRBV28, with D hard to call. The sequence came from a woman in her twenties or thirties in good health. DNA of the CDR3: TGTGCCAGCAGCCGGACGGGAAACAATCAGCCCCAGCATTTT. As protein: CASSRTGNNQPQHF.